Below are 14 T cell receptor beta chains sequenced from a single sample in a study of cytomegalovirus exposure and HLA in healthy donors. 60 Vbeta and 13 Jbeta primers were used in PCR. The method was immunoSEQ multiplex PCR; TCRdb's version includes in-frame clones alone and lacks a portion of them. The table lists just over 150,000 clones, roughly 82% of them singletons. Sequencing was carried out using PBMCs. All receptors derive from a man aged 50-59 years in good health and CMV-seropositive.

The gene calls are TRBV27 and TRBJ2-7, with D possibly matching TRBD1 (5 bases). The CDR3 loop spans 14 amino acids. V was shortened by 2 bases and J by 1 base, with 9 bases between the two germline ends. Germline lookup yields CDR1 MNHEY and CDR2 SMNVEV (reference sequence). This CDR3 reads CASSLTGTSYEQYV. The DNA for the CDR3 is TGTGCCAGCAGTTTAACAGGTACTTCCTACGAGCAGTACGTC.

This clone appeared once. J is TRBJ1-2 and V is TRBV5-4; D gene unclear. This CDR3 is built from 12 residues. Between the trimmed V and J ends, which lost 0 bases and 4 bases, there was a span of 4 bases. CDR1 and CDR2 from the germline V gene are SGHNT and YYREEE (reference sequence). CDR3 DNA sequence: TGTGCCAGCAGCTTGGACGGCTATGGCTACACCTTC. This gives the protein CASSLDGYGYTF. The complete variable domain, with remaining parts taken from reference TRBV5-4 and TRBJ1-2, reads ETGVTQSPTHLIKTRGQQVTLRCSSQSGHNTVSWYQQALGQGPQFIFQYYREEENGRGNFPPRFSGLQFPNYSSELNVNALELDDSALYLCASSLDGYGYTFGSGTRLTVV.

The gene calls are TRBV6-5 and TRBJ1-5; a weak D match, TRBD1 (5 bases). The length of the CDR3 is 16 residues. V was clipped by 4 bases and J by 5 bases, with 18 bases between them. Germline assignment: CDR1 MNHEY and CDR2 SVGAGI. For the CDR3, the DNA is TGTGCCAGCAGTTCCCGGGCGGGGGAGATCCATCAGCCCCAGCATTTT. This translates into CASSSRAGEIHQPQHF.

This sequence joins TRBV9 and TRBJ1-1; maybe TRBD1 (5 bases). CDR1 and CDR2 from the germline V gene are SGDLS and YYNGEE. There are 13 residues in the CDR3. V was shortened by 1 base and J by 1 base, with 5 bases between the two germline ends. This chain's CDR3 is CASSVRGNTEAFF. The CDR3 DNA follows: TGTGCCAGCAGCGTAAGGGGGAACACTGAAGCTTTCTTT.

V is TRBV5-4 and J is TRBJ2-7; D not certain. The germline gives CDR1 SGHNT, CDR2 YYREEE (reference sequence). V lost 4 bases, J lost 4 bases, and 9 bases lay in between. The CDR3 is 12 amino acids. CDR3 region: CASSLNNYEQYF. DNA for the CDR3: TGTGCCAGCAGCCTGAACAATTACGAGCAGTACTTC.

The rearrangement uses TRBV10-3 and TRBJ2-7; the match to TRBD1 covers 8 bases. Per the germline V gene, CDR1 is ENHRY and CDR2 is SYGVKD. CDR3 length: 15 residues. The trim removed 3 bases at V and 3 bases at J, leaving 7 bases unmatched. DNA of the CDR3: TGTGCCATCAGTGACACGGGACAGGAGTACTACGAGCAGTACTTC. Translation: CAISDTGQEYYEQYF.

This chain joins TRBV27 and TRBJ2-4; 8 positions agree with TRBD1. Germline CDR1 reads MNHEY; CDR2 reads SMNVEV (reference sequence). Trimming cost V 5 bases and J 7 bases; bases outside gene matches: 7. CDR3 length: 14 residues. The CDR3 protein is CASSATTGENIQYF. The CDR3, as DNA: TGTGCCAGCAGTGCCACGACAGGGGAGAACATTCAGTACTTC.

The chain uses TRBV6-5 and TRBJ2-7; 10 positions match TRBD1. The V segment lost 5 bases and the J segment 2 bases; nucleotides outside the gene matches: 6. The CDR3 extends over 15 amino acids. The germline gives CDR1 MNHEY, CDR2 SVGAGI. The CDR3 loop reads CASSIGDRGAYEQYF. CDR3 bases: TGTGCCAGCAGTATCGGGGACAGGGGAGCCTACGAGCAGTACTTC.

The V and J genes are TRBV2 and TRBJ1-2; D is unresolved. The CDR3 has 14 amino acids. Deletions cut 5 bases from V and 1 base from J, with 11 bases between. CDR1 and CDR2 (germline): SNHLY, FYNNEI. The CDR3 DNA is TGTGCCAGCAGTTCCACAACCAATAACTATGGCTACACCTTC. This translates into CASSSTTNNYGYTF.

The rearrangement joins TRBV27 to TRBJ1-1; no reliable D call. The CDR3 contains 14 residues. V was trimmed by 3 bases and J by 7 bases, leaving 15 bases between them. Looked up from germline, CDR1 is MNHEY and CDR2 is SMNVEV (reference sequence). The CDR3 DNA reads as TGTGCCAGCAGTTTCTCCGGAGGGAATGGTGAAGCTTTCTTT. This encodes CASSFSGGNGEAFF.

CDR3: CASSVAGRSTDTQYF. Here the CDR3 DNA reads TGTGCCAGCTCCGTGGCAGGGAGGAGTACAGATACGCAGTATTTT. The V gene is TRBV7-3, the J gene TRBJ2-3; TRBD2 might be the D (6 bases). This CDR3 spans 15 amino acids. Germline CDR1 SGHTA, CDR2 FQGTGA. V was trimmed by 8 bases and J by 3 bases, leaving 18 bases between them.

This rearrangement joins TRBV9 to TRBJ1-5; TRBD1 matches 8 bases. J lost 4 bases, V lost 3 bases, and 6 bases had no gene match. Per the germline V gene, CDR1 is SGDLS and CDR2 is YYNGEE. The CDR3 contains 15 residues. The CDR3 here is CASSESDRGNQPQHF. The CDR3, as DNA: TGTGCCAGCAGCGAGTCTGACAGGGGTAATCAGCCCCAGCATTTT.

This clone turned up a few times. The chain recombines TRBV19 with TRBJ1-5; 9 bases are shared with TRBD1. This CDR3 contains 13 residues. Trimming cost V 7 bases and J 7 bases; bases outside gene matches: 5. CDR1 and CDR2 (germline): LNHDA, SQIVND (reference sequence). CDR3 amino acids: CASNYRGRQPQHF. In nucleotides, the CDR3 is TGTGCCAGTAATTACAGGGGGCGGCAGCCCCAGCATTTT.

The J gene is TRBJ1-1, the V gene TRBV30; no firm D call. The V gene's germline CDR1 is GTSNPN and CDR2 SVGIG (reference sequence). This CDR3 is 8 amino acids long. CDR3 loop: CAASWAFF. CDR3 nucleotides: TGTGCGGCTTCCTGGGCTTTCTTT.